This record looks at one T cell receptor beta chain sequence and its context. What it binds is unknown. Between days 9 and 11 of culture, CD4+ T cells were separated out. Two-dose vaccination with either BNT162b2 or mRNA-1273 was given to the participants. Prior SARS-CoV-2 infection was absent in the vaccine recipients, as shown by negative nucleocapsid antibodies. This sample was taken from a study of vaccination effects on CD4 cells after COVID-19. Libraries were prepared by immunoSEQ multiplex PCR; TCRdb keeps only in-frame clonotypes and omits some of them. The sample gives approximately 61,000 clones, under 85% of which show up once; more than 4% is in the top ten. V dropped 0 bases and J dropped 1 base, with 10 bases sitting between them. The CDR3 is 16 amino acids. From germline, CDR1 is LGHDT and CDR2 YNNKEL (reference sequence).

This specimen consisted of CD4+ T cells from PBMCs cultured without peptide, obtained after COVID-19 vaccination. The chain carries TRBV3-1 (or the pseudogene TRBV3-2) and TRBJ1-3; D remains ambiguous. The source is a human donor who received a COVID-19 vaccine. The CDR3 sequence: CASSQDIGRSGNTIYF. CDR3 nucleotides: TGTGCCAGCAGCCAAGATATAGGGCGGTCTGGAAACACCATATATTTT.